Sequencing of this TCR beta chain was carried out in a study of cytomegalovirus exposure and HLA in healthy donors. Study outcomes and limitations: Specificity for CMV antigens was confirmed in vitro for three of the CMV-associated chains. According to an earlier analysis, most TCR beta V segments yielded productive rearrangements about 90% or about 30% of the time. TCR beta chain V- and J-gene trimming was linked, in a later analysis, to a missense variant in DCLRE1C.

The CDR3 is 14 amino acids. Germline CDR1 reads SGHRS; CDR2 reads YFSETQ. The V segment lost 0 bases and the J segment 5 bases; nucleotides outside the gene matches: 4. The PCR had 60 Vbeta and 13 Jbeta primers. Here immunoSEQ multiplex PCR was the method, and the copy in TCRdb shows in-frame clones only, minus some. Among around 150,000 clones listed, around a tenth were seen once. Each donor's status was that of a healthy bone marrow donor. This clone was seen a handful of times. Its specificity is unknown. What was sequenced was PBMCs. This clonotype was obtained from a male donor in good health and CMV-seronegative. V and J are TRBV5-1 and TRBJ2-7; TRBD2 matches at 8 bases. Here the CDR3 reads CASSLARGGDEQYF. As DNA, the CDR3 is TGCGCCAGCAGCTTGGCCCGGGGGGGAGACGAGCAGTACTTC.